The source of this T cell receptor (beta chain) is a study of response to subunit inactivated influenza vaccine. Study observations and caveats: A suggestion made by the authors is that each seasonal influenza vaccination recruits few new T cells.

Per germline, CDR1 DFQATT and CDR2 SNEGSKA (reference sequence). This CDR3 has 12 amino acids. V trimming: 6 bases; J trimming: 4 bases; junction bases outside the gene matches: 2. This clonotype has a handful of counts. What it binds is unknown. TCRdb passed the RT-PCR reads through MiXCR, listing each CDR3 protein once. The sample holds over 450,000 distinct CDR3 sequences, 10% to 15% seen once. The clonotype originates from a man aged 50 or older who received an inactivated influenza vaccine. The specimen was PBMCs from blood, collected 35 to 45 days after vaccination. The chain employs TRBV20-1 and TRBJ1-4; 7 bases fit TRBD1. As DNA, the CDR3 is TGCAGTGCGGGGACAGATAATGAAAAACTGTTTTTT. Translating it yields CSAGTDNEKLFF.